Shown below are 7 T cell receptor beta chains from a single sample sequenced in a study of blood T cell repertoires in COVID-19. Only in-frame clones appear in the TCRdb table, and some are missing; sequencing was by immunoSEQ multiplex PCR. The sample carries some 95,000 clones, 70% to 90% recorded once. Sample: peripheral blood. The receptors shown here come from a man aged 65 to 85 with acute or convalescent COVID-19.

CDR3 DNA sequence: TGTGCCAGCAGCTTAGACTGGGGGGTTACAGATACGCAGTATTTT. Amino acids: CASSLDWGVTDTQYF. The V call is TRBV11-2, the J call TRBJ2-3; the D gene is possibly TRBD2 (6 bases). Per germline, CDR1 SGHAT and CDR2 FQNNGV. V was trimmed by 0 bases and J by 3 bases, leaving 10 bases between them. The length of the CDR3 is 15 residues.

This rearrangement joins TRBV5-1 to TRBJ1-4, with no clear D. The germline V gene encodes CDR1 SGHRS and CDR2 YFSETQ. CDR3 length: 14 residues. With 1 base removed from V and 5 bases from J, the gap between germline ends came to 9 bases. The CDR3 DNA reads as TGCGCCAGCAGCTTGATAGGGAGGAATGAAAAACTGTTTTTT. Amino acid sequence: CASSLIGRNEKLFF.

The chain has TRBV12-5 and TRBJ2-2, with 8 bases matching TRBD2. The CDR3 is 13 residues long. J lost 6 bases, V lost 6 bases, and 3 bases had no gene match. Germline V lookup: CDR1 LGHNT, CDR2 FRNRAP. The CDR3 coding sequence is TGTGCTAGTGGCCCGGGGGGGTCCGGGGAGCTGTTTTTT. Encoded protein: CASGPGGSGELFF.

This clone was counted a single time. Written as DNA, the CDR3 is TGCGCCAGCAGCCAGCCCGGCAGGGGCCGGGGCTACACCTTC. Residues: CASSQPGRGRGYTF. V usage is TRBV4-1 and J usage is TRBJ1-2, with a possible D match to TRBD1 (6 bases). Germline V lookup: CDR1 MGHRA, CDR2 YSYEKL. The CDR3 covers 14 residues. V lost 3 bases and J lost 8, with 16 bases in between.

The CDR3 loop is CASSSRGRADTQYF. CDR3 coding DNA: TGTGCCAGCAGTTCCAGGGGTCGGGCAGATACGCAGTATTTT. The rearrangement links TRBV28 to TRBJ2-3; the D gene is possibly TRBD1 (6 bases). Per germline, CDR1 MDHEN and CDR2 SYDVKM. The CDR3 runs to 14 residues. The ends were cut back, 4 bases at V and 4 bases at J, with 12 bases in the middle.

V and J are TRBV30 and TRBJ1-3; D remains ambiguous. Germline V lookup: CDR1 GTSNPN, CDR2 SVGIG (reference sequence). The CDR3 contains 14 residues. Trimming shortened V by 1 base and J by 0 bases, and 7 bases separated the two germline ends. The CDR3 sequence: CAWSGVNSGNTIYF. The CDR3 coding sequence is TGTGCCTGGAGTGGAGTTAACTCTGGAAACACCATATATTTT.

The rearrangement joins TRBV19 to TRBJ2-7; D gene uncertain. The CDR3 length is 13 residues. The V and J ends lost 3 bases and 0 bases respectively, with 6 bases between them. CDR1 and CDR2 from the germline V gene are LNHDA and SQIVND (reference sequence). The chain's CDR3 is CASSMTLSYEQYF. For the CDR3, the DNA is TGTGCCAGTAGTATGACACTCTCCTACGAGCAGTACTTC. Using reference TRBV19 and TRBJ2-7 for the parts outside the CDR3, the full variable domain is DGGITQSPKYLFRKEGQNVTLSCEQNLNHDAMYWYRQDPGQGLRLIYYSQIVNDFQKGDIAEGYSVSREKKESFPLTVTSAQKNPTAFYLCASSMTLSYEQYFGPGTRLTVT.